The 20 T cell receptor beta chains below all came from one sample that was sequenced in a study of T cell responses to AZD1222 COVID-19 vaccine. Using immunoSEQ multiplex PCR, the repertoire was profiled, and TCRdb retains in-frame clones only, with some absent. Of 95,000 to 100,000 clones listed, roughly 84% were seen once; the top ten hold approximately 15%. This specimen was peripheral blood, taken on day 0 of AZD1222 vaccination. The source is an adult in good health.

This chain uses TRBV27 with TRBJ2-5, with TRBD1 identical over 9 bases. The CDR3 sequence is 14 residues long. Germline V CDR1 and CDR2: MNHEY, SMNVEV (reference sequence). V was pared by 3 bases and J by 4 bases, with 3 bases of the junction left unmatched. The chain's CDR3 is CASSFNRGRETQYF. In DNA form, the CDR3 reads TGTGCCAGCAGTTTCAACAGGGGGCGAGAGACCCAGTACTTC.

This chain joins TRBV5-1 and TRBJ1-2; 7 bases are shared with TRBD1. Germline loops: CDR1 SGHRS, CDR2 YFSETQ. Trimming at V came to 4 bases and at J to 6 bases, leaving 6 bases not matched to a gene. The CDR3 spans 13 residues. CDR3 loop: CASSPTGENGYTF. CDR3 bases: TGCGCCAGCAGCCCCACAGGGGAGAATGGCTACACCTTC.

The V call is TRBV6-5, the J call TRBJ2-1, with 7 bases aligning to TRBD1. The CDR3 length is 14 residues. The ends lost 6 bases at V and 6 bases at J; junction bases unmatched: 8. Germline V gene data show CDR1 as MNHEY and CDR2 as SVGAGI. This CDR3 reads CASRGTEVSNEQFF. CDR3 bases: TGTGCCAGCAGAGGGACAGAGGTCTCCAATGAGCAGTTCTTC.

This rearrangement joins TRBV19 to TRBJ1-4; TRBD1 might be the D (6 bases). Germline lookup yields CDR1 LNHDA and CDR2 SQIVND (reference sequence). Trimming pared 7 bases from V and 3 bases from J, leaving 12 bases between. The CDR3 has 14 residues. CDR3: CASTTGSANEKLFF. The CDR3 region has the DNA TGTGCCAGTACGACAGGTTCAGCTAATGAAAAACTGTTTTTT.

This clone was recorded once. V and J are TRBV28 and TRBJ1-6; D perhaps matches TRBD1 (6 bases). CDR1 MDHEN and CDR2 SYDVKM come from the germline V gene. The CDR3 has 15 residues. V was shortened by 6 bases and J by 7 bases, with 16 bases between the two germline ends. Here the CDR3 DNA reads TGTGCCAGCAGCAGGGAACAGGGAGGAAATTCACCCCTCCACTTT. Protein: CASSREQGGNSPLHF.

This sequence joins TRBV7-2 and TRBJ1-1, with D possibly matching TRBD1 (6 bases). The CDR3 consists of 14 residues. The ends were cut back, 4 bases at V and 6 bases at J, with 15 bases in the middle. Germline lookup yields CDR1 SGHTA and CDR2 FQGNSA. CDR3 loop: CASSSRRGEAEAFF. In nucleotides, the CDR3 is TGTGCCAGCAGCTCCCGAAGGGGGGAGGCTGAAGCTTTCTTT.

The chain couples TRBV24-1 to TRBJ2-2; D tentatively fits TRBD1 or TRBD2 (5 bases each). The CDR3 totals 16 residues. Germline V gene lookup returns CDR1 KGHDR and CDR2 SFDVKD. With 2 bases removed from V and 3 bases from J, the gap between germline ends came to 12 bases. The CDR3 nucleotides are TGTGCCACCAGTGATTACAGGCGGGCATACACCGGGGAGCTGTTTTTT. Translated, it gives CATSDYRRAYTGELFF.

The chain couples TRBV5-5 to TRBJ1-4; 7 nucleotides match TRBD1. Trimming at V came to 4 bases and at J to 3 bases, leaving 6 bases not matched to a gene. The CDR3 sequence is 15 residues long. CDR1 is SGHKS and CDR2 is YYEKEE in the germline V gene (reference sequence). CDR3 nucleotides: TGTGCCAGCAGCCTCACAGGGGACGCTAATGAAAAACTGTTTTTT. It encodes CASSLTGDANEKLFF.

The chain links TRBV5-1 to TRBJ1-1; maybe TRBD1 (6 bases). Looked up from germline, CDR1 is SGHRS and CDR2 is YFSETQ. The V gene lost 0 bases and the J gene lost 4 bases, with 16 bases spanning the gap. CDR3 length equals 16 residues. The CDR3 is CASSLALSGGFTEAFF. For the CDR3, the DNA is TGCGCCAGCAGCTTGGCCTTGTCCGGGGGCTTCACTGAAGCTTTCTTT.

The chain recombines TRBV6-1 with TRBJ1-5; perhaps TRBD1 as D (5 bases). Between the trimmed V and J ends, which lost 0 bases and 3 bases, there was a span of 9 bases. The CDR3 extends over 15 amino acids. Per germline, CDR1 MNHNS and CDR2 SASEGT. DNA of the CDR3: TGTGCCAGCAGTGAAGCAGGGGCGGCCAATCAGCCCCAGCATTTT. Protein: CASSEAGAANQPQHF.

The chain recombines TRBV3-1 (or the pseudogene TRBV3-2) with TRBJ2-2; TRBD2 agrees at 7 bases. The ends lost 4 bases at V and 8 bases at J; junction bases unmatched: 4. From germline, CDR1 is LGHDT and CDR2 YNNKEL (reference sequence). This CDR3 is 13 amino acids long. Here the CDR3 reads CASSLSGLGELFF. The CDR3 DNA follows: TGTGCCAGCAGCCTTAGCGGGCTGGGGGAGCTGTTTTTT.

This rearrangement joins TRBV10-1 to TRBJ1-3; 7 bases are shared with TRBD1. CDR1 is WNHNN, CDR2 SYGVQD, per germline (reference sequence). The CDR3 extends over 15 amino acids. J was trimmed by 2 bases and V by 0 bases; bases with no gene match: 1. The CDR3 protein is CASSESTGPGNTIYF. DNA for the CDR3: TGCGCCAGCAGTGAGTCGACAGGGCCTGGAAACACCATATATTTT.

This chain connects TRBV5-1 to TRBJ2-7; perhaps TRBD2 as D (5 bases). Germline-derived CDR1 and CDR2 are SGHRS and YFSETQ. Trimming left V 4 bases short and J 4 bases short, with 18 bases between. This CDR3 contains 15 residues. The CDR3 here is CASSLTLVRRYEQYF. CDR3 in DNA: TGCGCCAGCAGCCTGACACTAGTTAGACGATACGAGCAGTACTTC.

This clone was counted once. The chain is built from TRBV10-3 and TRBJ1-2, with D unresolved. This CDR3 comprises 12 residues. Germline V gene lookup returns CDR1 ENHRY and CDR2 SYGVKD. V was shortened by 4 bases and J by 5 bases, with 8 bases between the two germline ends. The CDR3 sequence: CAISVEEYGYTF. The CDR3 region has the DNA TGTGCCATCAGTGTTGAGGAGTATGGCTACACCTTC.

The J gene is TRBJ2-7, the V gene TRBV4-1, with a tentative D call TRBD2 (7 bases). Germline V gives CDR1 MGHRA, CDR2 YSYEKL. The CDR3 runs to 18 residues. Between the trimmed V and J ends, which lost 0 bases and 0 bases, there was a span of 18 bases. CDR3 sequence reads: CASSQEGGGGRFSYEQYF. The CDR3 DNA reads as TGCGCCAGCAGCCAAGAAGGGGGAGGGGGACGCTTCTCCTACGAGCAGTACTTC.

The chain has TRBV3-1 (or the pseudogene TRBV3-2) and TRBJ2-5, with 11 nucleotides matching TRBD2. J was trimmed by 5 bases and V by 0 bases; bases with no gene match: 11. Germline V CDR1 and CDR2: LGHDT, YNNKEL (reference sequence). There are 18 residues in the CDR3. CDR3 amino acids: CASSQDTVAGGLGETQYF. CDR3 DNA sequence: TGTGCCAGCAGCCAAGATACGGTAGCGGGAGGGCTAGGGGAGACCCAGTACTTC.

The V and J genes are TRBV4-1 and TRBJ2-7; D is possibly TRBD2 (5 bases). Trimming shortened V by 4 bases and J by 2 bases, and 18 bases separated the two germline ends. There are 16 residues in the CDR3. Germline CDR1 MGHRA, CDR2 YSYEKL. The DNA of the CDR3 is TGCGCCAGCAGCCCCCGCGGAGAGGGCCTTGCCTACGAGCAGTACTTC. Its protein product is CASSPRGEGLAYEQYF.

This chain links TRBV9 with TRBJ2-7, with 12 bases lining up with TRBD2. The CDR3 has 16 amino acids. J was trimmed by 4 bases and V by 0 bases; bases with no gene match: 5. Germline V gene sequence: CDR1 SGDLS, CDR2 YYNGEE. CDR3 loop: CASSVAASGRVYEQYF. The CDR3 coding sequence is TGTGCCAGCAGCGTAGCGGCTAGCGGGAGGGTTTACGAGCAGTACTTC.

As concerns this clone: The junction and the germline gene differ at one end; a read error may be behind it. The V call is TRBV7-9, the J call TRBJ2-1; 7 bases align to TRBD2. This CDR3 contains 11 residues. CDR1 is SEHNR and CDR2 is FQNEAQ in the germline V gene (reference sequence). In nucleotides, the CDR3 is TGTGCCAGCAGCCTAGCGGCAGAGCAGTTCTTC. Its protein is CASSLAAEQFF.

In its sample, this clone was seen a few times. The J gene is TRBJ1-5, the V gene TRBV28; no reliable D call. Germline CDR1 MDHEN, CDR2 SYDVKM. The length of the CDR3 is 13 residues. V gave up 3 bases and J gave up 7 bases, with 10 bases separating them. The CDR3 reads CASSLKPGQPQHF. In DNA form, the CDR3 reads TGTGCCAGCAGTTTGAAGCCCGGGCAGCCCCAGCATTTT.